The T cell receptor beta chain described here comes from a study of blood T cells in healthy people across ages. At the level of the study: When template switching was applied, about one barcoded beta molecule was captured per two T cells.

Germline loops: CDR1 SGHVS, CDR2 FQNEAQ. Trimming took 5 bases from V and 4 from J, leaving 20 bases between them. The CDR3 is made up of 16 amino acids. Combining a sample-barcoded 5' primer with a J-beta primer mix, a second PCR ran for roughly 7 to 12 cycles. TCRdb reprocessed the 5' RACE reads with MiXCR, giving one entry per CDR3 protein. This table has about 640,000 distinct CDR3 sequences, roughly 53% appearing once. Details on this clonotype: What it recognizes is unknown.

Study results and limitations: CMV status of donors was not determined, possibly confounding expanded clonotype changes. Long-lived donors carried more naive CD4+ cells and greater diversity than aged donors.

The J gene is TRBJ1-2, the V gene TRBV7-8; TRBD1 might be the D (5 bases). The sample consisted of blood. The sequence derives from a man aged 55 to 69 in good health. This CDR3 reads CASSPGTGTQGYGYTF. In nucleotides, the CDR3 is TGTGCCAGCAGCCCCGGCACCGGGACGCAGGGCTATGGCTACACCTTC.